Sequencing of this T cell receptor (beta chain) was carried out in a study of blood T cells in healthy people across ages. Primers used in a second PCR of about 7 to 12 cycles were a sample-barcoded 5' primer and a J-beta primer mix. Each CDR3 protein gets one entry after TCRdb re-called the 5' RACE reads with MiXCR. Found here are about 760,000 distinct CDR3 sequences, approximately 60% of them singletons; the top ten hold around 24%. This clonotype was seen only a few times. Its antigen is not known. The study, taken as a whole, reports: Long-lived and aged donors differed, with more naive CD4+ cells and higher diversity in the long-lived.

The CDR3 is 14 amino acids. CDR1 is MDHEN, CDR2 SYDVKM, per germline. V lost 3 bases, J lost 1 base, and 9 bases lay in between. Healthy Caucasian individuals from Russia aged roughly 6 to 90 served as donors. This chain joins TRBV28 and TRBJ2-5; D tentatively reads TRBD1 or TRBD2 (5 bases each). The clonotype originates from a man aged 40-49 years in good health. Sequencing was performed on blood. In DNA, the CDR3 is TGTGCCAGCAGTTTCCCAGGGAGCCAAGAGACCCAGTACTTC. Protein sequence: CASSFPGSQETQYF.